These T cell receptor beta chains were read from a single sample in a study of blood T cell repertoires in COVID-19. Sequencing used immunoSEQ multiplex PCR; TCRdb keeps in-frame clones, though not all of them. The table shows 310,000 or so clones, with around 83% occurring only once. The source material was peripheral blood. The receptors come from a woman in her 50s with acute or convalescent COVID-19. CDR3s include the opening cysteine and the closing phenylalanine or tryptophan. Fields, in order: D gene, V gene, clone size, J gene, CDR3 DNA, CDR3 protein. D genes are given only for firm matches. Size tells how often a clone was seen (once, few, many) or the class of an expanded clone, and some rows leave it out.

-	TRBV5-4	-	TRBJ2-7	TGTGCCAGCAGCTTATATAACTCCTACGAGCAGTACTTC	CASSLYNSYEQYF
TRBD1	TRBV18	-	TRBJ1-4	TGTGCCAGCTCACCAGGGACAGGGGGCCGCGAAAAACTGTTTTTT	CASSPGTGGREKLFF
TRBD1	TRBV19	-	TRBJ2-3	TGTGCCAGTAGTAGCAACAGGGGGACAGATACGCAGTATTTT	CASSSNRGTDTQYF
-	TRBV21-1	-	TRBJ1-4	TGTGCCAGCAGCAAAGGGGCACAGGGGGAAGGAACTAATGAAAAACTGTTTTTT	CASSKGAQGEGTNEKLFF
-	TRBV12-3/TRBV12-4	-	TRBJ2-5	TGTGCCAGCAGTTTAAGCGCAGAGACCCAGTACTTC	CASSLSAETQYF
-	TRBV5-4	-	TRBJ2-5	TGTGCCAGCAGCTTGGGGCGGGGGCTTTCCCAAGAGACCCAGTACTTC	CASSLGRGLSQETQYF
-	TRBV30	-	TRBJ1-2	TGTGCCTGGAGCGGAGAAGGGGCCGGCTACACCTTC	CAWSGEGAGYTF
TRBD1	TRBV6-5	-	TRBJ1-2	TGTGCCAGCAGAGGCGACAGGGGCTCTCATGGCTACACCTTC	CASRGDRGSHGYTF
TRBD2	TRBV10-3	-	TRBJ2-3	TGTGCCATCAGGAGCGGGGGGGCCGGAGATACGCAGTATTTT	CAIRSGGAGDTQYF
TRBD1	TRBV4-1	few	TRBJ2-2	TGCGCCAGCAGCCATTTCGGACAGGGGGGCACCGGGGAGCTGTTTTTT	CASSHFGQGGTGELFF
TRBD2	TRBV6-2/TRBV6-3	-	TRBJ2-7	TGTGCCAGCAGTGAGCGGGAGAGCTCCTACGAGCAGTACTTC	CASSERESSYEQYF
-	TRBV2	-	TRBJ1-5	TGTGCCAGCCGCCAGTCCCCTAGGCAGCCCCAGCATTTT	CASRQSPRQPQHF
-	TRBV3-1/TRBV3-2	-	TRBJ2-6	TGTGCCAGCAGCGAGGTACCCTCTGGGGCCAACGTCCTGACTTTC	CASSEVPSGANVLTF
TRBD1	TRBV6-6	few	TRBJ1-5	TGTGCCAGCAGTTACGGACAGGGGATTGATCAGCCCCAGCATTTT	CASSYGQGIDQPQHF
-	TRBV7-3	-	TRBJ2-1	TGTGCCAGCAGCTTAGCCGGACAGAGCTCCTACAATGAGCAGTTCTTC	CASSLAGQSSYNEQFF
-	TRBV3-1/TRBV3-2	-	TRBJ1-6	TGTGCCAGCAGCCAAGGAGGGTGGGGTTCACCCCTCCACTTT	CASSQGGWGSPLHF
TRBD2	TRBV7-3	-	TRBJ2-7	TGTGCCAGCAACCTTACTAGCGGGAGGTACGAGCAGTACTTC	CASNLTSGRYEQYF
-	TRBV6-5	-	TRBJ1-5	TGTGCCAGCAGTTCCCTCTCCACAAATCAGCCCCAGCATTTT	CASSSLSTNQPQHF
-	TRBV3-1/TRBV3-2	-	TRBJ1-6	TGTGCCAGCAGCCAGGGGGCGCATAATTCACCCCTCCACTTT	CASSQGAHNSPLHF
-	TRBV3-1/TRBV3-2	-	TRBJ2-1	TGTGCCAGCAGCCCCCCGCCGGAGGTCGTGAAGTTCTTC	CASSPPPEVVKFF
TRBD1	TRBV24-1	-	TRBJ2-1	TGTGCCACCGGACAGGGATCGCGAAATGAGCAGTTCTTC	CATGQGSRNEQFF
-	TRBV27	-	TRBJ1-1	TGTGCCAGCATAGGCACAGGTTCTGAAGCTTTCTTT	CASIGTGSEAFF